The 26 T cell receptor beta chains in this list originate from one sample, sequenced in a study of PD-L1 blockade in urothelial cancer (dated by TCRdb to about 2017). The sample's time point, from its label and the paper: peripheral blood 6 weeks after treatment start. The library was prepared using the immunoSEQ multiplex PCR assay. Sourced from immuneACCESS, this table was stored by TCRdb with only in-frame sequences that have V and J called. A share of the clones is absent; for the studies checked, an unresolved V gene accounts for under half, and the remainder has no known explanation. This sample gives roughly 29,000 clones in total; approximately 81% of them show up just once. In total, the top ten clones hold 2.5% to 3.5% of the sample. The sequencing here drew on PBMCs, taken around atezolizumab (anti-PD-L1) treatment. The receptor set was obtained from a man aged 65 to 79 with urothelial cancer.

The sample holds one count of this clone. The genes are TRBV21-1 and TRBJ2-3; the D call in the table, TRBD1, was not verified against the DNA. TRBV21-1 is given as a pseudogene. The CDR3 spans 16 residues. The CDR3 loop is CASRPIQGPTTDTQYF. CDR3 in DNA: TGTGCCAGCAGACCCATACAGGGGCCCACCACAGATACGCAGTATTTT.

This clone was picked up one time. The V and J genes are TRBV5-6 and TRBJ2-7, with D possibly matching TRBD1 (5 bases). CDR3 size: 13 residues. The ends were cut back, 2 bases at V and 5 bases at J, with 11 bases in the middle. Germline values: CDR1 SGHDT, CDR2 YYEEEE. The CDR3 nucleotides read TGTGCCAGCAGCTTAAGGGGAACCCACGAGCAGTACTTC. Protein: CASSLRGTHEQYF. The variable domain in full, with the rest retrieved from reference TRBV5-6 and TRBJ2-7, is DAGVTQSPTHLIKTRGQQVTLRCSPKSGHDTVSWYQQALGQGPQFIFQYYEEEERQRGNFPDRFSGHQFPNYSSELNVNALLLGDSALYLCASSLRGTHEQYFGPGTRLTVT.

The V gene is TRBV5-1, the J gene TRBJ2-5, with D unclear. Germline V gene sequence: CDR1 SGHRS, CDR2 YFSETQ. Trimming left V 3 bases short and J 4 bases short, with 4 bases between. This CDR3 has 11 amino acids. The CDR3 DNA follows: TGCGCCAGCAGCTCGGGAGAGACCCAGTACTTC. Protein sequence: CASSSGETQYF.

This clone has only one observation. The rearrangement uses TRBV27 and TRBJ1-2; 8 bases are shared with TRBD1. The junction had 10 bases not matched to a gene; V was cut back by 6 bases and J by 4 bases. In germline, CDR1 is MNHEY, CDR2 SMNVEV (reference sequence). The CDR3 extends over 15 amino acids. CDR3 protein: CASSPSAGGVYGYTF. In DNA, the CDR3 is TGTGCCAGCAGCCCATCGGCAGGGGGCGTCTATGGCTACACCTTC.

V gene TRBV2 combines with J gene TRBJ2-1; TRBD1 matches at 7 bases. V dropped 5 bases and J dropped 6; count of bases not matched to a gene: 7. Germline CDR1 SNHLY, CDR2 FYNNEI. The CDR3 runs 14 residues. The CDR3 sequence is CASSRDRGFNEQFF. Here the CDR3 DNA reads TGTGCCAGCAGTCGGGACAGAGGATTCAATGAGCAGTTCTTC.

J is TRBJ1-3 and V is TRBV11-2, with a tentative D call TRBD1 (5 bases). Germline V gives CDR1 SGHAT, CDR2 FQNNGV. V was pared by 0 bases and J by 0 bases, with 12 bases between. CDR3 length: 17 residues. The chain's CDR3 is CASSLDGGHHSGNTIYF. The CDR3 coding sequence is TGTGCCAGCAGCTTAGATGGTGGACATCACTCTGGAAACACCATATATTTT.

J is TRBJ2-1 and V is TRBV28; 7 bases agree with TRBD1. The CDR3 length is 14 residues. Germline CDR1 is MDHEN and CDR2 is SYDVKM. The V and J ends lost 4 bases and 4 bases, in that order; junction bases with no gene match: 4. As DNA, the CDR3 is TGTGCCAGCAGTTCAGGGACAGTTTACAATGAGCAGTTCTTC. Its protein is CASSSGTVYNEQFF.

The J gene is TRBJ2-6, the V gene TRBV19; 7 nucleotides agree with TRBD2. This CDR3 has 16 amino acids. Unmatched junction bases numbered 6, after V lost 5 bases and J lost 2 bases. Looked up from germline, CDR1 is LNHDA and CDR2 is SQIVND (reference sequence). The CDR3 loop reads CASSGTRGAGANVLTF. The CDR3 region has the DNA TGTGCCAGTAGTGGGACCCGGGGGGCTGGGGCCAACGTCCTGACTTTC.

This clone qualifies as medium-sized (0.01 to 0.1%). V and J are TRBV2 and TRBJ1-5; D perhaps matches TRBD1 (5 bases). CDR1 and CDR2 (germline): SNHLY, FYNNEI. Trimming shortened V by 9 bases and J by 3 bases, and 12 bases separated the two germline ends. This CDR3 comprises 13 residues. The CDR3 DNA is TGTGCCAGTGGGGCCATGGACAATCAGCCCCAGCATTTT. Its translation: CASGAMDNQPQHF.

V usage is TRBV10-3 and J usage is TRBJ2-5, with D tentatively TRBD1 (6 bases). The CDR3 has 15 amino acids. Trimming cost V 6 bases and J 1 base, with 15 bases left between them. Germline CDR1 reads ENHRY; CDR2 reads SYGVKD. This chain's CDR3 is CAISLTGPPQETQYF. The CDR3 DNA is TGTGCCATCAGCCTTACAGGGCCTCCCCAAGAGACCCAGTACTTC.

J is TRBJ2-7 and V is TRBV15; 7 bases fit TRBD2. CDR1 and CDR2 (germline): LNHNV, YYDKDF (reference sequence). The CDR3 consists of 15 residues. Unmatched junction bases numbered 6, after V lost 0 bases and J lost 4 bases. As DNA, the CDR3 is TGTGCCACCAGCAGAGAACTAGCGATCCCTTACGAGCAGTACTTC. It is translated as CATSRELAIPYEQYF.

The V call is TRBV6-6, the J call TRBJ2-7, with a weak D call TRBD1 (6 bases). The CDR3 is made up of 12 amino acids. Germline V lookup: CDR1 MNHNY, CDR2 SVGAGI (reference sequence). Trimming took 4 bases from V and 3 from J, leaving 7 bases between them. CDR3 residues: CASSSQGYEQYF. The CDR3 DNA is TGTGCCAGCAGTTCACAGGGCTACGAGCAGTACTTC.

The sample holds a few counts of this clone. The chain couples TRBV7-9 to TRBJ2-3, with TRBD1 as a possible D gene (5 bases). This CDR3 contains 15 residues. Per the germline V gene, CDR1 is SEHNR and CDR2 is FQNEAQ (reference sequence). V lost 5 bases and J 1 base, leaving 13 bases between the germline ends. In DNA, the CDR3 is TGTGCCAGCAGCCTCCTGGGCAGGGGCACAGATACGCAGTATTTT. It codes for CASSLLGRGTDTQYF.

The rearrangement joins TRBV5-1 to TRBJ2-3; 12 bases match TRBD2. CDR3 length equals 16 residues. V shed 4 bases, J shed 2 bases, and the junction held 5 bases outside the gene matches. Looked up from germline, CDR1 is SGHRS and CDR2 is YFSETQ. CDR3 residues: CASSTTSGGLTDTQYF. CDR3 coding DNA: TGCGCCAGCAGCACAACTAGCGGGGGGCTCACAGATACGCAGTATTTT.

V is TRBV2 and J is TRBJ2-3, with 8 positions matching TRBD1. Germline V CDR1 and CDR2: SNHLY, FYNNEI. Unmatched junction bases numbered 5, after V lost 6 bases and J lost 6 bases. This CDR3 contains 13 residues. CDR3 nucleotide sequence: TGTGCCAGCAGCCAGGGGGCCTTGGATACGCAGTATTTT. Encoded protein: CASSQGALDTQYF.

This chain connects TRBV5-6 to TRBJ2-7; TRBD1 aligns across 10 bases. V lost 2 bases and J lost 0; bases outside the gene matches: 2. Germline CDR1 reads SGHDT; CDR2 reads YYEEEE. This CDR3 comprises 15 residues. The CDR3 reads CASSLGTGVSYEQYF. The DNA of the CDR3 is TGTGCCAGCAGCTTAGGGACAGGGGTCTCCTACGAGCAGTACTTC.

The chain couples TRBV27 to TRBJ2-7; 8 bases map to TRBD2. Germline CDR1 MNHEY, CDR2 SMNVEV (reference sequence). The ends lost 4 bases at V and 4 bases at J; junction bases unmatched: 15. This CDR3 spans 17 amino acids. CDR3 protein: CASSSRSRGAGVYEQYF. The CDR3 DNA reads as TGTGCCAGCAGTTCACGTTCCCGGGGAGCGGGAGTTTACGAGCAGTACTTC.

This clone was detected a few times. The CDR3 DNA reads TGTGCCAGCAGTTACCGAGGGACAGTCACCGGGGAGCTGTTTTTT. This encodes CASSYRGTVTGELFF. V is TRBV6-5 and J is TRBJ2-2; 7 nucleotides match TRBD1. The trim removed 2 bases at V and 4 bases at J, leaving 4 bases unmatched. Germline CDR1 reads MNHEY; CDR2 reads SVGAGI. CDR3 length: 15 residues.

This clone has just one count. The chain's CDR3 is CASARGGQGNIQYF. The CDR3 nucleotides are TGTGCCAGCGCCAGGGGGGGACAGGGTAACATTCAGTACTTC. This chain links TRBV7-2 with TRBJ2-4, with 9 bases that match TRBD1. The CDR3 spans 14 residues. The germline gives CDR1 SGHTA, CDR2 FQGNSA. Trimming removed 8 bases from V and 7 bases from J; junction bases left unmatched: 9.

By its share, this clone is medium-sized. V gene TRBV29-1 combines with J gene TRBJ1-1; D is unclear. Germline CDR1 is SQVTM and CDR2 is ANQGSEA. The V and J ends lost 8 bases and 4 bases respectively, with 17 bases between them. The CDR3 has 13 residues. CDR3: CSYVRQEGTEAFF. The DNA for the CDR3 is TGCAGCTACGTAAGGCAGGAGGGCACTGAAGCTTTCTTT.

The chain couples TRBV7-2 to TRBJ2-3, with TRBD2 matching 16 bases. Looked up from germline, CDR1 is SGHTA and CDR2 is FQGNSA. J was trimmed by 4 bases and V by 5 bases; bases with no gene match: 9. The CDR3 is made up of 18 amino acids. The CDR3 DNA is TGTGCCAGCAGCCCGGGACTAGCGGGGGGGCTTAGCCCAGATACGCAGTATTTT. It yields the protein CASSPGLAGGLSPDTQYF. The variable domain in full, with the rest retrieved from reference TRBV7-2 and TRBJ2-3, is GAGVSQSPSNKVTEKGKDVELRCDPISGHTALYWYRQSLGQGLEFLIYFQGNSAPDKSGLPSDRFSAERTGGSVSTLTIQRTQQEDSAVYLCASSPGLAGGLSPDTQYFGPGTRLTVL.

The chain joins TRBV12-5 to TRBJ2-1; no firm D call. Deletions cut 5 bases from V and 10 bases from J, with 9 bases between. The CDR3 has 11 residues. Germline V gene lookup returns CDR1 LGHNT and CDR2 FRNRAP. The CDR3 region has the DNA TGTGCTAGTGGTCTGGCCCGGGAGCAGTTCTTC. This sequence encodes CASGLAREQFF.

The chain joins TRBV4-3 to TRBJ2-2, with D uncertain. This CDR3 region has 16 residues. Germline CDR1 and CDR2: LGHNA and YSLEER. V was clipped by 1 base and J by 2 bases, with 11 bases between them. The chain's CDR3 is CASSQVRTANTGELFF. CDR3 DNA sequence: TGCGCCAGCAGCCAAGTTAGAACAGCAAACACCGGGGAGCTGTTTTTT.

The DNA for the CDR3 is TGTGCCACCTTGGACAGGGGCACTGAAGCTTTCTTT. This sequence encodes CATLDRGTEAFF. This chain uses TRBV6-5 with TRBJ1-1; 9 bases match TRBD1. J was trimmed by 4 bases and V by 10 bases; bases with no gene match: 4. The CDR3 is 12 amino acids. The germline gives CDR1 MNHEY, CDR2 SVGAGI.

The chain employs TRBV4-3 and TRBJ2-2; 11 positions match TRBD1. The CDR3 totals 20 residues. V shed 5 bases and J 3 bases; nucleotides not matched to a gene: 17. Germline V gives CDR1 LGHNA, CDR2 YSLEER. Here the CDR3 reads CASSARGTGGPRGDTGELFF. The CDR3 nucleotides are TGCGCCAGCAGCGCCCGTGGGACAGGGGGTCCCCGAGGGGACACCGGGGAGCTGTTTTTT.

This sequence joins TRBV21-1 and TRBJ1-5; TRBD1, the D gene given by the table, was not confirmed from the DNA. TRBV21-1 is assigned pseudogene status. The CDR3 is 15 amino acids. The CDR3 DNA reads TGTGCCAGCAGCAATAGTCTTTCTAGGGGTCAGCCCCAGCATTTT. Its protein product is CASSNSLSRGQPQHF.